This is a list of T cell receptor beta chains from one sample in a study of Ad26.COV2.S vaccination and SARS-CoV-2 variants. TCRdb's table, derived via immunoSEQ multiplex PCR, lists solely in-frame clones and lacks some. This repertoire shows roughly 300,000 clones, 88% found once; its top ten account for 5.5% to 7%. The input for sequencing was peripheral blood, taken in a trial of Ad26.COV2.S vaccine versus placebo. These receptors originate from a person aged 18-60 years who received the Ad26.COV2.S COVID-19 vaccine or a placebo. Both conserved end residues are part of each CDR3. The order of the fields is CDR3 protein, CDR3 DNA, V gene, J gene, clone size, D gene. D genes are given only for firm matches. Clone size appears in some rows only: once, few, many, or a class for an expanded clone.

CASSSITGNTGELFF	TGTGCCAGCAGTTCTATAACAGGGAACACCGGGGAGCTGTTTTTT	TRBV7-3	TRBJ2-2	.	.
CASSFRDRLSNEQFF	TGTGCCAGCAGTTTCCGAGACAGGCTCTCGAATGAGCAGTTCTTC	TRBV27	TRBJ2-1	once	.
CASSTKSSGSETQYF	TGTGCCAGTAGTACAAAGAGCAGCGGATCAGAGACCCAGTACTTC	TRBV19	TRBJ2-5	once	.
CASSMTGGRLTGNTIYF	TGTGCCAGTAGTATGACAGGCGGCCGGCTGACTGGAAACACCATATATTTT	TRBV19	TRBJ1-3	.	.
CASSLSRGHTGELFF	TGTGCCAGCAGCTTATCCAGGGGGCACACCGGGGAGCTGTTTTTT	TRBV11-3	TRBJ2-2	.	TRBD1
CASSPRTGDSGANVLTF	TGTGCCAGCAGCCCAAGGACAGGGGACTCTGGGGCCAACGTCCTGACTTTC	TRBV7-2	TRBJ2-6	.	TRBD1
CASSDDGVGTDTQYF	TGTGCCAGCAGTGATGATGGGGTGGGAACAGATACGCAGTATTTT	TRBV25-1	TRBJ2-3	.	.
CASSRSGPLGNTIYF	TGTGCCAGCAGCCGTTCCGGCCCCCTTGGAAACACCATATATTTT	TRBV6-5	TRBJ1-3	.	.
CASSPSTEGGELFF	TGTGCCAGCAGCCCGTCGACAGAAGGCGGGGAGCTGTTTTTT	TRBV7-2	TRBJ2-2	.	.
CASSVLSEKLFF	TGTGCCAGCAGTGTTTTAAGTGAAAAACTGTTTTTT	TRBV2	TRBJ1-4	.	.
CASTDFGNTIYF	TGTGCCAGCACGGACTTTGGAAACACCATATATTTT	TRBV28	TRBJ1-3	.	.
CASTGSSGELFF	TGTGCCAGCACAGGGTCCAGCGGGGAGCTGTTTTTT	TRBV7-9	TRBJ2-2	.	.
CATSDPRTSGNLGDTQYF	TGTGCCACCAGTGACCCACGGACTAGCGGGAATCTCGGAGATACGCAGTATTTT	TRBV24-1	TRBJ2-3	.	TRBD2
CAWSPGADGYTF	TGTGCCTGGAGCCCGGGGGCTGATGGCTACACCTTC	TRBV30	TRBJ1-2	.	.
CASSPRQSSYNEQFF	TGTGCCAGCTCACCCCGACAGAGTTCCTACAATGAGCAGTTCTTC	TRBV18	TRBJ2-1	.	.
CASSQDGQGNQPQHF	TGCGCCAGCAGCCAAGATGGACAGGGCAATCAGCCCCAGCATTTT	TRBV4-1	TRBJ1-5	.	TRBD1
CASSPGPGDGNTIYF	TGTGCCAGCAGCCCGGGGCCAGGGGACGGAAACACCATATATTTT	TRBV7-2	TRBJ1-3	.	.
CASSLDRPGLTLELFF	TGTGCCAGCAGCTTAGATCGTCCAGGATTGACGCTGGAACTGTTTTTT	TRBV7-8	TRBJ1-4	.	.
CASSAGDRVSGELFF	TGTGCCAGCAGCGCGGGGGACAGGGTATCCGGGGAGCTGTTTTTT	TRBV7-2	TRBJ2-2	.	TRBD1
CASSPMTGGNTGELFF	TGTGCCAGCTCACCAATGACAGGGGGTAACACCGGGGAGCTGTTTTTT	TRBV18	TRBJ2-2	once	TRBD1
CASSVGPYSYEQYF	TGTGCCAGCAGCGTAGGCCCATATTCCTACGAGCAGTACTTC	TRBV9	TRBJ2-7	.	.
CASSLDPGSGNTIYF	TGCGCCAGCAGCTTGGACCCCGGCTCTGGAAACACCATATATTTT	TRBV5-1	TRBJ1-3	.	.
CASSTRQVPNPTDTQYF	TGTGCCAGTAGTACGCGACAGGTCCCAAATCCCACAGATACGCAGTATTTT	TRBV19	TRBJ2-3	.	.
CASSLKGVVDEQFF	TGTGCCAGCAGCTTAAAAGGGGTAGTCGATGAGCAGTTCTTC	TRBV11-2	TRBJ2-1	.	.
CASSYSRSGNTEAFF	TGTGCCAGCAGTTACTCAAGGTCAGGGAACACTGAAGCTTTCTTT	TRBV6-6	TRBJ1-1	.	.
CAWTPLGGDEKLFF	TGTGCGTGGACACCGCTGGGGGGGGATGAAAAACTGTTTTTT	TRBV30	TRBJ1-4	.	.
CAISKTGSTDTQYF	TGTGCCATCAGTAAGACAGGGAGCACAGATACGCAGTATTTT	TRBV10-3	TRBJ2-3	.	TRBD1
CASSPQGGQEAFF	TGTGCCAGCAGCCCTCAGGGGGGACAGGAAGCTTTCTTT	TRBV9	TRBJ1-1	.	TRBD1
CASSQGKTYEQYF	TGCGCCAGCAGCCAGGGAAAAACCTACGAGCAGTACTTC	TRBV4-3	TRBJ2-7	.	.
CASTLEVVHQPQHF	TGTGCCAGCACCTTAGAGGTAGTTCATCAGCCCCAGCATTTT	TRBV28	TRBJ1-5	.	.
CASSFGTGGGTDTQYF	TGCGCCAGCAGCTTCGGGACAGGGGGAGGAACAGATACGCAGTATTTT	TRBV5-1	TRBJ2-3	.	TRBD1
CASSQGTGTSGYEQYF	TGCGCCAGCAGCCAAGGTACCGGGACTAGCGGCTACGAGCAGTACTTC	TRBV4-3	TRBJ2-7	.	TRBD2
CASSPSGMRSDTQYF	TGTGCCAGCAGCCCTAGCGGGATGAGGTCAGATACGCAGTATTTT	TRBV11-3	TRBJ2-3	.	TRBD2
CATLGQSSRDQPQHF	TGTGCCACCCTCGGACAGTCTAGCCGGGATCAGCCCCAGCATTTT	TRBV21-1	TRBJ1-5	.	.
CASSPRGDTSGNTIYF	TGCGCCAGCAGCCCAAGAGGCGATACCTCTGGAAACACCATATATTTT	TRBV4-1	TRBJ1-3	.	.
CASSRTDRVQSYTF	TGTGCCAGCAGCAGGACCGACAGGGTCCAGAGCTACACCTTC	TRBV6-5	TRBJ1-2	.	TRBD1
CASSSEPAGRTSPLHF	TGCGCCAGCAGCTCCGAACCGGCAGGTCGAACCTCACCCCTCCACTTT	TRBV5-1	TRBJ1-6	.	.
CASSPGVNTEAFF	TGCGCCAGCAGCCCCGGGGTGAACACTGAAGCTTTCTTT	TRBV4-3	TRBJ1-1	.	.
CASSLAAGRAYDGYTF	TGCGCCAGCAGCTTGGCCGCCGGCAGGGCCTACGATGGCTACACCTTC	TRBV5-1	TRBJ1-2	few	.
CATCSSGGANTGELFF	TGTGCCACTTGTTCTAGCGGGGGGGCTAACACCGGGGAGCTGTTTTTT	TRBV19	TRBJ2-2	once	TRBD2
CASSLESWADTQYF	TGTGCCAGCAGTTTAGAGTCGTGGGCAGATACGCAGTATTTT	TRBV27	TRBJ2-3	once	.
CASSVADPRTSSFTGELFF	TGTGCCAGCAGCGTAGCTGACCCACGGACTAGTAGCTTCACCGGGGAGCTGTTTTTT	TRBV9	TRBJ2-2	.	TRBD2
CASSLPGTSNYNEQFF	TGCGCCAGCAGCCTACCCGGGACTAGCAATTACAATGAGCAGTTCTTC	TRBV5-1	TRBJ2-1	.	TRBD2
CASSSISTDTQYF	TGCGCCAGCAGCTCAATTAGCACAGATACGCAGTATTTT	TRBV5-1	TRBJ2-3	.	.
CASSSLQKNSPLHF	TGTGCCAGCAGCTCGCTACAGAAGAATTCACCCCTCCACTTT	TRBV6-5	TRBJ1-6	.	.
CASSLPLGTQYF	TGTGCCAGCAGTTTGCCCCTAGGTACGCAGTATTTT	TRBV27	TRBJ2-3	.	.
CASSFEPTTYEQYF	TGTGCCAGCAGTTTCGAACCCACAACCTACGAGCAGTACTTC	TRBV27	TRBJ2-7	.	.
CASSVRLGDEQFF	TGTGCCAGTAGTGTCCGACTTGGCGATGAGCAGTTCTTC	TRBV19	TRBJ2-1	once	.
CASSYGGRVGQPQHF	TGTGCCAGCAGTTACGGGGGCAGGGTGGGACAGCCCCAGCATTTT	TRBV6-5	TRBJ1-5	.	.
CASSSGQGSTDTQYF	TGTGCCAGCAGCTCGGGACAGGGCAGCACAGATACGCAGTATTTT	TRBV5-4	TRBJ2-3	.	TRBD1
CASSLDRGRVYEQYF	TGTGCCAGCAGCTTAGACAGGGGGAGGGTATACGAGCAGTACTTC	TRBV7-3	TRBJ2-7	.	TRBD1